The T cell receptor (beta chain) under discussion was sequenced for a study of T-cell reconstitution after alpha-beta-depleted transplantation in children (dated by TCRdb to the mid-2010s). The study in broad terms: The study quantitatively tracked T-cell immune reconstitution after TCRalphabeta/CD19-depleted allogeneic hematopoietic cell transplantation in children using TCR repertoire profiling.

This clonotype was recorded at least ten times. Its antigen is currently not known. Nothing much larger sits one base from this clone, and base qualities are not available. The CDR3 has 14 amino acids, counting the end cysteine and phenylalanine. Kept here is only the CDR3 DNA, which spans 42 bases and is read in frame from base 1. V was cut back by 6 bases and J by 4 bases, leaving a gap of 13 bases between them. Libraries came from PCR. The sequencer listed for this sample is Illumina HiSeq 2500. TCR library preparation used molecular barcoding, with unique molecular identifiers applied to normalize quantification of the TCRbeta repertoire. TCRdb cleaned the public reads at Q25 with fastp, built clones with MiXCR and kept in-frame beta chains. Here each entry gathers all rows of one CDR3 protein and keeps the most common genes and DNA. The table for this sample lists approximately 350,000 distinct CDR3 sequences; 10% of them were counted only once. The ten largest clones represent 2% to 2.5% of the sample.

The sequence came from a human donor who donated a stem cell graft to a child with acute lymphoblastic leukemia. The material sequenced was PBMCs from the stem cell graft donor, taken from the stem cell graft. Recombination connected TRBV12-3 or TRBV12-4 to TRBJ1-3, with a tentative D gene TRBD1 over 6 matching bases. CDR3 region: CASSTRGMGNTIYF. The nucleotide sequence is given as TGTGCCAGCAGCACGAGGGGGATGGGAAACACCATATATTTT.